This TCR beta chain was profiled in a study of OX40 agonist ivuxolimab in advanced cancers. Germline V gene sequence: CDR1 MNHEY, CDR2 SVGAGI. The CDR3 runs to 12 residues. V lost 6 bases and J lost 3, with 9 bases in between. Points from the study as a whole: With doses of 0.1-3.0 mg/kg, partial responders showed among the lowest clonal expansion.

Points on this clone: Its antigen remains unknown.

Generated by immunoSEQ multiplex PCR, the TCRdb table keeps only in-frame clones and is missing some. Here the sample spans under 50,000 clones, approximately 91% being singletons. The sequence came from an adult with an advanced solid tumor such as melanoma, head and neck, liver or kidney cancer. The sequenced sample was CD4+ or CD8+ T cells sorted from blood, obtained in a trial of the OX40 agonist ivuxolimab. This chain uses TRBV6-5 with TRBJ2-7, with D unclear. CDR3 DNA sequence: TGTGCCAGCAGGTCCTCAGTCTACGAGCAGTACTTC. Its protein is CASRSSVYEQYF.